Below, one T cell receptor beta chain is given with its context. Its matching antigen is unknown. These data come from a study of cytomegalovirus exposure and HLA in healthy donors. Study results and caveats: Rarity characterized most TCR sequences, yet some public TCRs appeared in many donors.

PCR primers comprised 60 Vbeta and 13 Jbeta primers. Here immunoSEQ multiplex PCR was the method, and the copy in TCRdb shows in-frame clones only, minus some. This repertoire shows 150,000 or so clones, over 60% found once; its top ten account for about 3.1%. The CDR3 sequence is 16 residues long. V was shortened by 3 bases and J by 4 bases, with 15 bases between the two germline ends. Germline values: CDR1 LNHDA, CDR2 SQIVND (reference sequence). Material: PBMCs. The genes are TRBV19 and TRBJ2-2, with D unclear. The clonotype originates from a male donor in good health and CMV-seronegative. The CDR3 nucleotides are TGTGCCAGTAGTATCTTGACCGGGTTGAGCACCGGGGAGCTGTTTTTT. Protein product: CASSILTGLSTGELFF.